This T cell receptor (beta chain) was sequenced for a study of blood T cell repertoires in COVID-19. Study as a whole: The United States, Italy and Spain were the sources of the acute and convalescent COVID-19 samples. T cells, B-cell-depleted T cells, or PBMCs supplied cDNA or gDNA.

The CDR3 consists of 14 residues. CDR1 is MRHNA, CDR2 SNTAGT, per germline. V dropped 4 bases and J dropped 2 bases, with 8 bases sitting between them. How the authors handled the data: Cell counts per sample came from amplifying reference gene primers. Repertoires were generated with immunoSEQ multiplex PCR, while TCRdb's copy carries only in-frame clones and drops some. V and J calls and clone size follow that table, whereas D and trimming were derived from the DNA. The sample carries about 60,000 clones, about nine tenths recorded once. V and J are TRBV6-4 and TRBJ2-2; no firm D call. The source is a man aged 55 to 70 with acute or convalescent COVID-19. Sequenced material: peripheral blood. The CDR3 is CASSVGTNTGELFF. As DNA, the CDR3 is TGTGCCAGCAGTGTGGGCACAAACACCGGGGAGCTGTTTTTT.